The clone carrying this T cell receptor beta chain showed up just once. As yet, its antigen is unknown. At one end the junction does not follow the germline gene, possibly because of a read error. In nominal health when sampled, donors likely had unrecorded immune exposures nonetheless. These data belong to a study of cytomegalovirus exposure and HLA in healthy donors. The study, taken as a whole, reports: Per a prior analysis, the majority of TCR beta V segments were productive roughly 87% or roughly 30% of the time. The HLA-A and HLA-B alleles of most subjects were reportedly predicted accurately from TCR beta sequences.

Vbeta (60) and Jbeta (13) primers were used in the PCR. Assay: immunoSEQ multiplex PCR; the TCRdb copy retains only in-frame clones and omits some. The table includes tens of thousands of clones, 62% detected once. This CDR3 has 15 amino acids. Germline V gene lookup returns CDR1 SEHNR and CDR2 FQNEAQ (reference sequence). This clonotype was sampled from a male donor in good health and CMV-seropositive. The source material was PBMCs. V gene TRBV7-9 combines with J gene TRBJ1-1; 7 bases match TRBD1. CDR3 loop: CSSSSDRRLNTEAFF. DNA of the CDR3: TGTTCCAGCAGCTCGGACAGGAGACTGAACACTGAAGCTTTCTTT.